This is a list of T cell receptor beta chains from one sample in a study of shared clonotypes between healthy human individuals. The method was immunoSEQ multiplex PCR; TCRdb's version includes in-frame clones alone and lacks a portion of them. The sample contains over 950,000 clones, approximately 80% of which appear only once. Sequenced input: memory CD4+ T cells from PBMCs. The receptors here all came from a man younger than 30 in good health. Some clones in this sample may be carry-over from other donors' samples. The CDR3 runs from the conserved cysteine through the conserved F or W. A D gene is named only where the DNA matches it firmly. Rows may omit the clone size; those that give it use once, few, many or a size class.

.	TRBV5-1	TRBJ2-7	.	CASSPGLDRPSVYF	TGCGCCAGCAGCCCCGGACTCGACCGACCCAGTGTGTACTTC
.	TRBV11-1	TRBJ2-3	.	CASSLETTDTQYF	TGTGCCAGCAGCTTAGAGACAACAGATACGCAGTATTTT
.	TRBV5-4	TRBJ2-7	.	CASSQKVPPYEQYF	TGTGCCAGCAGCCAAAAGGTCCCTCCCTACGAGCAGTACTTC
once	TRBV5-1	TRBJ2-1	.	CASSLAGGEVNEQFF	TGCGCCAGCAGCTTGGCCGGGGGCGAAGTGAATGAGCAGTTCTTC
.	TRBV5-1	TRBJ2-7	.	CASSLTGSIEQYF	TGCGCCAGCAGCTTAACAGGGTCGATTGAGCAGTACTTC
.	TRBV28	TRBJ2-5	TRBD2	CASSLASGRAGQETQYF	TGTGCCAGCAGTTTAGCCAGCGGGAGGGCGGGGCAAGAGACCCAGTACTTC
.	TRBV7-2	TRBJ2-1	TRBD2	CASSSGRAGGYNEQFF	TGTGCCAGCAGCTCGGGTAGGGCGGGAGGCTACAATGAGCAGTTCTTC
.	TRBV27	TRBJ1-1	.	CASSPSSSNTEAFF	TGTGCCAGCAGTCCCAGTTCTAGTAACACTGAAGCTTTCTTT
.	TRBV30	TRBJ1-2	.	CAWSVGQGYGYTF	TGTGCCTGGAGTGTCGGGCAGGGGTATGGCTACACCTTC
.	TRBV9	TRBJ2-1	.	CASSATRYNEQFF	TGTGCCAGCAGCGCGACTAGGTACAATGAGCAGTTCTTC
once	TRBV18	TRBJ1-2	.	CASSPPETRGYGYTF	TGTGCCAGCTCACCACCTGAGACCAGGGGCTATGGCTACACCTTC
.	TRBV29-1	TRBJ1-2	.	CSFTPGSVNYGYTF	TGCAGCTTCACACCGGGCAGTGTCAACTATGGCTACACCTTC
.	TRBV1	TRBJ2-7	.	CTSSPGQGSPYEQYF	TGCACCAGCAGTCCGGGACAGGGGTCCCCCTACGAGCAGTACTTC
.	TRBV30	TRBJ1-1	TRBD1	CAWANRGGTEAFF	TGTGCCTGGGCAAACAGGGGAGGGACTGAAGCTTTCTTT
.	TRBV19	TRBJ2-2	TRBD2	CASRGLAGVSGELFF	TGTGCCAGTAGAGGGCTAGCGGGAGTCTCCGGGGAGCTGTTTTTT
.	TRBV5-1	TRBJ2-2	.	CASSLAVGVTGELFF	TGCGCCAGCAGCTTGGCAGTAGGGGTCACCGGGGAGCTGTTTTTT
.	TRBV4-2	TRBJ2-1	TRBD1	CASSQGETGVQNEQFF	TGTGCCAGCAGCCAAGGAGAAACAGGGGTACAGAATGAGCAGTTCTTC
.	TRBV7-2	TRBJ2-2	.	CASSLLGVSGELFF	TGTGCCAGCAGCTTATTGGGGGTCTCCGGGGAGCTGTTTTTT
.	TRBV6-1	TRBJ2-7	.	CASEQPGAYEQYF	TGTGCCAGCGAGCAACCGGGGGCATACGAGCAGTACTTC
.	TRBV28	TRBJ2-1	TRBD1	CASTLGGNNEQFF	TGTGCCAGCACTTTAGGGGGCAACAATGAGCAGTTCTTC
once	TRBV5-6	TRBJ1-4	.	CASSGRGATNEKLFF	TGTGCCAGCAGCGGACGCGGGGCTACTAATGAAAAACTGTTTTTT
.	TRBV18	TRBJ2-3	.	CASSLIESTDTQYF	TGTGCCAGCTCGCTGATAGAGAGCACAGATACGCAGTATTTT
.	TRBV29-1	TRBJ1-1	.	CSVGWGNTEAFF	TGCAGCGTTGGTTGGGGGAACACTGAAGCTTTCTTT
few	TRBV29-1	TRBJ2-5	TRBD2	CSTAGGTQETQYF	TGCAGCACCGCGGGGGGCACACAAGAGACCCAGTACTTC
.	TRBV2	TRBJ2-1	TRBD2	CASKTSYYNEQFF	TGTGCCAGCAAGACTAGCTATTACAATGAGCAGTTCTTC
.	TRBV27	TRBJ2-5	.	CASSNIQETQYF	TGTGCCAGCAGTAATATCCAAGAGACCCAGTACTTC
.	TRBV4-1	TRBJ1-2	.	CASSQFSYYGYTF	TGCGCCAGCAGCCAATTCTCGTACTATGGCTACACCTTC
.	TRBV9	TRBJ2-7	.	CASSVEGVSSYEQYF	TGTGCCAGCAGCGTTGAGGGGGTCTCGTCCTACGAGCAGTACTTC
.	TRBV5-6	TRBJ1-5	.	CASSPPGQPQHF	TGTGCCAGCAGCCCACCCGGACAGCCCCAGCATTTT
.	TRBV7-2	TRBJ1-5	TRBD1	CASTYTGDNQPQHF	TGTGCCAGCACCTACACAGGGGACAATCAGCCCCAGCATTTT
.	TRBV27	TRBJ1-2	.	CASAGLGTLSYGYTF	TGTGCCAGCGCCGGTCTGGGTACCCTCTCCTATGGCTACACCTTC
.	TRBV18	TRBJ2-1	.	CASSRSRDEQFF	TGTGCCAGCTCACGTAGTCGCGATGAGCAGTTCTTC
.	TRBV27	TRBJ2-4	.	CASSGHIAKNIQYF	TGTGCCAGCAGTGGCCATATAGCCAAAAACATTCAGTACTTC
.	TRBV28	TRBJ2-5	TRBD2	CASSQLAAGRETQYF	TGTGCCAGCAGTCAACTAGCGGCGGGGAGAGAGACCCAGTACTTC
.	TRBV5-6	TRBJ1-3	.	CASSLDRGNTIYF	TGTGCCAGCAGCCTCGACAGGGGAAACACCATATATTTT
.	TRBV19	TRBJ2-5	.	CASSIYGGTGGETQYF	TGTGCCAGTAGTATATACGGCGGAACTGGGGGGGAGACCCAGTACTTC
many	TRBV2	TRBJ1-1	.	CASSVWGMNTEAFF	TGTGCCAGCAGTGTGTGGGGTATGAACACTGAAGCTTTCTTT
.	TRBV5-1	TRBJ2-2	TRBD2	CASSRTSGLTGELFF	TGCGCCAGCAGCCGGACTAGCGGACTCACCGGGGAGCTGTTTTTT
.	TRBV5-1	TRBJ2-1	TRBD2	CASTGLAGRNEQFF	TGCGCCAGTACGGGACTAGCGGGTAGGAATGAGCAGTTCTTC
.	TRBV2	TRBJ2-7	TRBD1	CASSKDRVAYEQYF	TGTGCCAGCAGTAAGGACAGGGTCGCGTACGAGCAGTACTTC
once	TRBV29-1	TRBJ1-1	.	CSAAGLDTEAFF	TGCAGCGCTGCTGGGTTGGACACTGAAGCTTTCTTT